This is a list of T cell receptor beta chains from one sample in a study of blood T cells in healthy people across ages. TCRdb recomputed calls from the 5' RACE reads with MiXCR, one row per CDR3 protein. Among 550,000 to 650,000 distinct CDR3 sequences listed, roughly a quarter were seen once. These sequences were also reported in another study, on T cells of mothers and their children.

Material: blood. Every receptor here comes from a boy younger than 10 in good health. The CDR3 runs from the conserved cysteine through the conserved F or W. D genes are given only for firm matches. Clone size appears in some rows only: once, few, many, or a class for an expanded clone.

J gene: TRBJ2-2
V gene: TRBV11-2
D gene: NA
clone size: few
CDR3 DNA: TGTGCCAGCAGATTCTACGCCGGGGAGCTGTTTTTT
CDR3 protein: CASRFYAGELFF

J gene: TRBJ2-7
V gene: TRBV29-1
D gene: TRBD1
clone size: many
CDR3 DNA: TGCAGCGTTCAGGGGACTCAGGGGGCTTACTACGAGCAGTACTTC
CDR3 protein: CSVQGTQGAYYEQYF

J gene: TRBJ1-2
V gene: TRBV4-3
D gene: TRBD1
clone size: NA
CDR3 DNA: TGCGCCAGCAGCGCGTACGGGACAGGCTTCTATGGCTACACCTTC
CDR3 protein: CASSAYGTGFYGYTF

J gene: TRBJ1-2
V gene: TRBV7-8
D gene: NA
clone size: NA
CDR3 DNA: TGTGCCAGCAGCTTAGGCCGAGGACAGCGGACAGACTATGGCTACACCTTC
CDR3 protein: CASSLGRGQRTDYGYTF

J gene: TRBJ2-1
V gene: TRBV7-9
D gene: NA
clone size: NA
CDR3 DNA: TGTGCCAGCACACCGGAAGGGGGTTGGGATGAGCAGTTCTTC
CDR3 protein: CASTPEGGWDEQFF

J gene: TRBJ1-1
V gene: TRBV5-1
D gene: NA
clone size: few
CDR3 DNA: TGCGCCAGCAGTCCCGTCGACAGCTGGAACACTGAAGCTTTCTTT
CDR3 protein: CASSPVDSWNTEAFF

J gene: TRBJ2-5
V gene: TRBV10-3
D gene: NA
clone size: NA
CDR3 DNA: TGTGCCATCAAAAACCAAAGGATAGAGACCCAGTACTTC
CDR3 protein: CAIKNQRIETQYF

J gene: TRBJ2-2
V gene: TRBV7-8
D gene: TRBD2
clone size: many
CDR3 DNA: TGTGCCAGCAGCCCATGGGGGGGTACTAACACCGGGGAGCTGTTTTTT
CDR3 protein: CASSPWGGTNTGELFF

J gene: TRBJ2-5
V gene: TRBV27
D gene: NA
clone size: few
CDR3 DNA: TGTGCCAGCAGTTCTCCCGGGATTGCCGGGACCCAGTACTTC
CDR3 protein: CASSSPGIAGTQYF

J gene: TRBJ2-5
V gene: TRBV12-3/TRBV12-4
D gene: NA
clone size: many
CDR3 DNA: TGTGCCAGCAGCTTGAGTGGACGAGAGACCCAGTACTTC
CDR3 protein: CASSLSGRETQYF

J gene: TRBJ2-2
V gene: TRBV7-6
D gene: NA
clone size: few
CDR3 DNA: TGTGCCAGCAGCTTAAACGCGGGGGAGCTGTTTTTT
CDR3 protein: CASSLNAGELFF

J gene: TRBJ2-2
V gene: TRBV20-1
D gene: NA
clone size: NA
CDR3 DNA: TGCAGTGTAGTACACCCGAACACCGGGGAGCTGTTTTTT
CDR3 protein: CSVVHPNTGELFF

J gene: TRBJ2-5
V gene: TRBV12-5
D gene: NA
clone size: few
CDR3 DNA: TGTGCTAGTGGTCCGGGGTCCCAAGAGACCCAGTACTTC
CDR3 protein: CASGPGSQETQYF

J gene: TRBJ1-6
V gene: TRBV7-9
D gene: TRBD1
clone size: NA
CDR3 DNA: TGTGCCAGCAGCGAAGGACAGGCACGATCCTATAATTCACCCCTCCACTTT
CDR3 protein: CASSEGQARSYNSPLHF

J gene: TRBJ1-4
V gene: TRBV20-1
D gene: TRBD1
clone size: NA
CDR3 DNA: TGCAGTGCTAGGAACAGGGGGGAAGAAAAACTGTTTTTT
CDR3 protein: CSARNRGEEKLFF

J gene: TRBJ2-7
V gene: TRBV7-2
D gene: NA
clone size: NA
CDR3 DNA: TGTGCCAGCAGCTTAGGAGGTCAGATCATTAACTTCTACGAGCAGTACTTC
CDR3 protein: CASSLGGQIINFYEQYF

J gene: TRBJ2-7
V gene: TRBV27
D gene: NA
clone size: NA
CDR3 DNA: TGTGCCAGCAGTTTAGGGGGTAGTACCGTCTACGAGCAGTACTTC
CDR3 protein: CASSLGGSTVYEQYF

J gene: TRBJ2-7
V gene: TRBV4-3
D gene: NA
clone size: NA
CDR3 DNA: TGCGCCAGCAGCCAAGAGTTGTCGTCGCACGAGCAGTACTTC
CDR3 protein: CASSQELSSHEQYF

J gene: TRBJ2-1
V gene: TRBV11-1
D gene: TRBD1
clone size: NA
CDR3 DNA: TGTGCCAGCAGCCCGGACAGGGGCCGCTATGAGCAGTTCTTC
CDR3 protein: CASSPDRGRYEQFF

J gene: TRBJ2-1
V gene: TRBV19
D gene: NA
clone size: NA
CDR3 DNA: TGTGCCAGTACCACTATACAGGGACAGCAGTTCTTC
CDR3 protein: CASTTIQGQQFF

J gene: TRBJ1-4
V gene: TRBV12-3/TRBV12-4
D gene: NA
clone size: few
CDR3 DNA: TGTGCCAGCAGCCGGGACGCCACATGGGAAAAACTGTTTTTT
CDR3 protein: CASSRDATWEKLFF

J gene: TRBJ1-1
V gene: TRBV5-1
D gene: NA
clone size: NA
CDR3 DNA: TGCGCCAGCAGCTTAAAAACAGGGCTTACGGACACTGAAGCTTTCTTT
CDR3 protein: CASSLKTGLTDTEAFF

J gene: TRBJ2-7
V gene: TRBV29-1
D gene: TRBD1
clone size: NA
CDR3 DNA: TGCAGCGTGCGGACAGGGCTTACCTACGAGCAGTACTTC
CDR3 protein: CSVRTGLTYEQYF

J gene: TRBJ2-1
V gene: TRBV4-1
D gene: NA
clone size: few
CDR3 DNA: TGCGCCAGCAGCGAGCGAGGACTTGTCTACAATGAGCAGTTCTTC
CDR3 protein: CASSERGLVYNEQFF

J gene: TRBJ2-3
V gene: TRBV6-5
D gene: TRBD2
clone size: many
CDR3 DNA: TGTGCCAGCAGCATCGGACTAGCGGGGGGACCCTACACAGATACGCAGTATTTT
CDR3 protein: CASSIGLAGGPYTDTQYF

J gene: TRBJ1-1
V gene: TRBV6-6
D gene: NA
clone size: NA
CDR3 DNA: TGTGCCAGCAGGGGGACGACAGCTTTCTTT
CDR3 protein: CASRGTTAFF

J gene: TRBJ1-1
V gene: TRBV20-1
D gene: NA
clone size: few
CDR3 DNA: TGCAGTGCTAGAAAGGGGGGTGTGCGAAACACTGAAGCTTTCTTT
CDR3 protein: CSARKGGVRNTEAFF

J gene: TRBJ2-5
V gene: TRBV19
D gene: TRBD1
clone size: many
CDR3 DNA: TGTGCCAGTAGCGGACAGGACAGGCGGGAGACCCAGTACTTC
CDR3 protein: CASSGQDRRETQYF

J gene: TRBJ2-5
V gene: TRBV7-9
D gene: TRBD1
clone size: few
CDR3 DNA: TGTGCCAGCAGCCACCAGACAGGGGGTCAAGAGACCCAGTACTTC
CDR3 protein: CASSHQTGGQETQYF

J gene: TRBJ2-1
V gene: TRBV15
D gene: TRBD2
clone size: NA
CDR3 DNA: TGTGCCACCAGCAGAGTGGGACTAGCGAACAATGAGCAGTTCTTC
CDR3 protein: CATSRVGLANNEQFF

J gene: TRBJ2-1
V gene: TRBV5-6
D gene: NA
clone size: NA
CDR3 DNA: TGTGCCAGCAGCTTGTCATTTCGCCTTAACAATGAGCAGTTCTTC
CDR3 protein: CASSLSFRLNNEQFF

J gene: TRBJ1-4
V gene: TRBV4-1
D gene: NA
clone size: NA
CDR3 DNA: TGCGCCAGCAGCCAAGACGGACAGATACGTGAAAAACTGTTTTTT
CDR3 protein: CASSQDGQIREKLFF

J gene: TRBJ2-7
V gene: TRBV4-3
D gene: NA
clone size: NA
CDR3 DNA: TGCGCCAGCAGCCAAGCCTGGGCTAGCCCCACCTACGAGCAGTACTTC
CDR3 protein: CASSQAWASPTYEQYF

J gene: TRBJ2-3
V gene: TRBV29-1
D gene: TRBD2
clone size: NA
CDR3 DNA: TGCAGCGCCGCGGGACTAGCGGGGAACTCAGATACGCAGTATTTT
CDR3 protein: CSAAGLAGNSDTQYF

J gene: TRBJ2-5
V gene: TRBV15
D gene: TRBD1
clone size: NA
CDR3 DNA: TGTGCCACCAGCAGACGGGACAGAGACGGGGAGACCCAGTACTTC
CDR3 protein: CATSRRDRDGETQYF

J gene: TRBJ1-2
V gene: TRBV20-1
D gene: NA
clone size: few
CDR3 DNA: TGCAGTGCTACCCCGGGGGCGAACTATGGCTACACCTTC
CDR3 protein: CSATPGANYGYTF

J gene: TRBJ1-2
V gene: TRBV5-1
D gene: TRBD1
clone size: few
CDR3 DNA: TGCGCCAGCAGGTCCACGGGACAGGGAGGTGGCTACACCTTC
CDR3 protein: CASRSTGQGGGYTF

J gene: TRBJ1-2
V gene: TRBV4-1
D gene: TRBD1
clone size: NA
CDR3 DNA: TGCGCCAGCAGCCAAGTGGCAGGGGGCGACACGTCGGGTACGCATGGCTACACCTTC
CDR3 protein: CASSQVAGGDTSGTHGYTF

J gene: TRBJ1-2
V gene: TRBV4-2
D gene: NA
clone size: NA
CDR3 DNA: TGTGCCAGCAGCCAAGGGACTGGCTACACCTTC
CDR3 protein: CASSQGTGYTF

J gene: TRBJ2-5
V gene: TRBV7-2
D gene: TRBD2
clone size: many
CDR3 DNA: TGTGCCAGCAGCGTAGTACCGGGAGGCCTAGAGACCCAGTACTTC
CDR3 protein: CASSVVPGGLETQYF

J gene: TRBJ2-7
V gene: TRBV13
D gene: TRBD2
clone size: NA
CDR3 DNA: TGTGCCAGCAGCTGGGGATCGGGACTAATGAACCACGAGCAGTACTTC
CDR3 protein: CASSWGSGLMNHEQYF

J gene: TRBJ1-4
V gene: TRBV20-1
D gene: NA
clone size: NA
CDR3 DNA: TGCAGTGCTAGGGGCTCAGGGGCAACTAATGAAAAACTGTTTTTT
CDR3 protein: CSARGSGATNEKLFF

J gene: TRBJ2-2
V gene: TRBV9
D gene: NA
clone size: many
CDR3 DNA: TGTGCCAGCAGCGGGGCGGACTACTCCGGGGAGCTGTTTTTT
CDR3 protein: CASSGADYSGELFF

J gene: TRBJ2-5
V gene: TRBV11-2
D gene: TRBD2
clone size: NA
CDR3 DNA: TGTGCCAGCAGCTTAGGGGGCGGGAGGCATGAGACCCAGTACTTC
CDR3 protein: CASSLGGGRHETQYF

J gene: TRBJ2-7
V gene: TRBV5-1
D gene: TRBD2
clone size: few
CDR3 DNA: TGCGCCAGCAGCTTGGAGAGAAGCGGGAGTTACGAGCAGTACTTC
CDR3 protein: CASSLERSGSYEQYF

J gene: TRBJ2-7
V gene: TRBV20-1
D gene: TRBD2
clone size: NA
CDR3 DNA: TGCAGTGCTTCCCGGGAGGGCGAGCAGTACTTC
CDR3 protein: CSASREGEQYF

J gene: TRBJ2-7
V gene: TRBV5-1
D gene: NA
clone size: few
CDR3 DNA: TGCGCCAGCAGCTTGGCTTCCGGGCTCAACGAGCAGTACTTC
CDR3 protein: CASSLASGLNEQYF

J gene: TRBJ1-1
V gene: TRBV6-5
D gene: NA
clone size: NA
CDR3 DNA: TGTGCCAGCAGTTACTCAGGGGCCGGTGAAGCTTTCTTT
CDR3 protein: CASSYSGAGEAFF

J gene: TRBJ2-2
V gene: TRBV12-3/TRBV12-4
D gene: TRBD2
clone size: NA
CDR3 DNA: TGTGCCAGCAGTTTAGCCCCGGGGAGCGGGAGGGCCTACACCGGGGAGCTGTTTTTT
CDR3 protein: CASSLAPGSGRAYTGELFF